Each of the 3 T cell receptor beta chains below was sequenced from the same sample in a study of regulatory T cells in long-lasting Graves disease. Building the TCR beta libraries relied on iRepertoire HTBI primers, and CDR3 regions underwent Arm-PCR. TCRdb recomputed calls from the multiplex PCR reads with MiXCR, one row per CDR3 protein. The table shows 350,000 to 500,000 distinct CDR3 sequences, with around a fifth occurring only once. Time point defined: persistent/refractory GD, antithyroid drugs over 5 years with positive TRAb. PBMC-derived RNA was used for the TCR library. The sequencing used peripheral blood mononuclear cells (PBMCs), collected when the disease was refractory, from a patient treated with antithyroid drugs. The receptors here all came from a female donor with Graves disease.

In its sample, this clonotype was seen many times. The chain has TRBV10-3 and TRBJ2-5, with TRBD2 as a possible D gene (6 bases). This CDR3 spans 14 amino acids. The V gene's germline CDR1 is ENHRY and CDR2 SYGVKD. V gave up 8 bases and J gave up 0 bases, with 13 bases separating them. CDR3 sequence (DNA): TGTGCCATCCGGGGCCGGGGGAACCAAGAGACCCAGTACTTC. This codes for CAIRGRGNQETQYF.

To note about this clonotype: Possible read error: a much larger clone is one base away. The rearrangement uses TRBV28 and TRBJ2-7; D may be TRBD2 (6 bases). The germline V gene encodes CDR1 MDHEN and CDR2 SYDVKM. The CDR3 extends over 12 amino acids. CDR3 DNA: TGTGCCAGCAGGGCGGGGATCTACGAGCAGCACTTC. Encoded protein: CASRAGIYEQHF.

The chain uses TRBV28 and TRBJ1-3; the D gene is possibly TRBD1 (5 bases). Germline CDR1 reads MDHEN; CDR2 reads SYDVKM. The CDR3 has 12 amino acids. V was cut by 7 bases and J by 8 bases, with 12 bases left in between. The CDR3 loop is CASIGQGDTIYF. CDR3 DNA sequence: TGTGCCAGCATTGGGCAAGGGGACACCATATATTTT.